Below are 17 T cell receptor beta chains sequenced from a single sample in a study of CD8+CD57+ T cells in acquired aplastic anemia. Patients chosen for sequencing had CD8+CD57+ cells that had expanded, as shown by flow cytometry. TCR beta VDJ combinations and CDR3 sequences were profiled from genomic DNA. TCRdb fed the reads into MiXCR, producing one record per CDR3 protein. The repertoire holds about 40,000 distinct CDR3 sequences, about 63% seen once, with roughly three fifths in the top ten. The sequencing sample was made of sorted CD4+, CD8+, or CD8+CD57+ T cells (not recorded which) from PBMCs. These receptors were collected from a human donor with aplastic anemia.

This clonotype showed up many times. The chain is built from TRBV2 and TRBJ1-5, with D maybe TRBD1 (6 bases). The CDR3 consists of 15 residues. Trimming pared 6 bases from V and 1 base from J, leaving 13 bases between. Germline V gives CDR1 SNHLY, CDR2 FYNNEI. In DNA form, the CDR3 reads TGTGCCAGCAGAGCAGGACAGTCCAGCAATCAGCCCCAGCATTTT. Protein sequence: CASRAGQSSNQPQHF.

The gene calls are TRBV11-1 and TRBJ2-3; 11 bases are shared with TRBD1. This CDR3 is 17 amino acids long. Germline CDR1 and CDR2: SGHAT and FQDESV (reference sequence). V shed 5 bases, J shed 4 bases, and the junction held 11 bases outside the gene matches. CDR3 in amino acids: CASSTGTGGGTSDTQYF. CDR3 nucleotide sequence: TGTGCCAGCAGCACCGGGACAGGGGGGGGAACCTCAGATACGCAGTATTTT. The full variable domain, in which reference TRBV11-1 and TRBJ2-3 provide the parts outside the CDR3, is EAEVAQSPRYKITEKSQAVAFWCDPISGHATLYWYRQILGQGPELLVQFQDESVVDDSQLPKDRFSAERLKGVDSTLKIQPAELGDSAMYLCASSTGTGGGTSDTQYFGPGTRLTVL.

This clonotype was observed at least ten times. This chain connects TRBV12-3 or TRBV12-4 to TRBJ2-3, with D perhaps matching TRBD1 (5 bases). V gave up 7 bases and J gave up 0 bases, with 11 bases separating them. This CDR3 has 14 amino acids. CDR3 sequence: CASTEGHSTDTQYF. DNA for the CDR3: TGTGCCAGCACCGAAGGACATAGCACAGATACGCAGTATTTT.

The V and J genes are TRBV7-9 and TRBJ2-1, with TRBD2 matching 7 bases. V trimming: 7 bases; J trimming: 4 bases; junction bases outside the gene matches: 4. The CDR3 has 13 residues. The germline V gene encodes CDR1 SEHNR and CDR2 FQNEAQ (reference sequence). CDR3 sequence: CASTLGGYNEQFF. The DNA of the CDR3 is TGTGCCAGCACCCTGGGGGGGTACAATGAGCAGTTCTTC.

This clonotype was seen just once. The junction departs from the called germline gene at one end, perhaps through a read error. V is TRBV7-7 and J is TRBJ2-3; D perhaps matches TRBD2 (6 bases). Germline lookup yields CDR1 SSHAT and CDR2 FNYEAQ (reference sequence). The CDR3 extends over 17 amino acids. The CDR3 nucleotides are TGTGCTAGCAGCTTAGGACCGGGACTCGCGGGCACAGATACGCAGTATTTT. Translated: CASSLGPGLAGTDTQYF.

The chain carries TRBV20-1 and TRBJ1-6, with D possibly matching TRBD1 (5 bases). The CDR3 loop spans 14 amino acids. Trimming removed 3 bases at V and 6 bases at J, with 12 bases between. Germline V gene lookup returns CDR1 DFQATT and CDR2 SNEGSKA (reference sequence). This CDR3 is CSARSGIGNSPLHF. The CDR3 DNA follows: TGCAGTGCTAGGTCAGGGATAGGTAATTCACCCCTCCACTTT.

V usage is TRBV29-1 and J usage is TRBJ1-2; a possible D gene is TRBD1 (5 bases). Trimming cost V 7 bases and J 6 bases, with 18 bases left between them. Germline CDR1 SQVTM, CDR2 ANQGSEA. The CDR3 covers 13 residues. CDR3 amino acids: CSGGDWGTDGYTF. The DNA for the CDR3 is TGCAGCGGAGGGGATTGGGGCACCGATGGCTACACCTTC.

This clonotype was seen a few times. This may stem from a read error, because a much larger clone lies one nucleotide away. The chain employs TRBV20-1 and TRBJ2-7, with D unresolved. The CDR3 spans 13 residues. Germline CDR1 reads DFQATT; CDR2 reads SNEGSKA (reference sequence). CDR3 DNA: TGCGGTGCTAGAGATTACGGCACCTACGAGCAGTACTTC. It encodes CGARDYGTYEQYF.

The V call is TRBV15, the J call TRBJ2-7; D is perhaps TRBD1 or TRBD2 (5 bases each). The CDR3 consists of 14 residues. Germline CDR1 and CDR2: LNHNV and YYDKDF (reference sequence). The V end lost 1 base, the J end lost 1 base, and 8 bases lay between the germline ends. CDR3: CATSRGGVSYEQYF. The CDR3 coding sequence is TGTGCCACCAGCAGAGGAGGGGTATCCTACGAGCAGTACTTC. Supplemented by reference TRBV15 and TRBJ2-7, the full variable domain reads DAMVIQNPRYQVTQFGKPVTLSCSQTLNHNVMYWYQQKSSQAPKLLFHYYDKDFNNEADTPDNFQSRRPNTSFCFLDIRSPGLGDTAMYLCATSRGGVSYEQYFGPGTRLTVT.

This clonotype was picked up a small number of times. The chain is built from TRBV20-1 and TRBJ2-3; 15 nucleotides line up with TRBD2. CDR3 size: 16 residues. Losses at the gene ends were 1 base for V and 5 bases for J; bases not matched to a gene: 4. In germline, CDR1 is DFQATT, CDR2 SNEGSKA (reference sequence). The CDR3: CSARGGTSGGIDTQYF. The DNA of the CDR3 is TGCAGTGCTAGAGGCGGGACTAGCGGGGGGATAGATACGCAGTATTTT.

In this sample, this clonotype turned up many times. The chain couples TRBV5-6 to TRBJ1-1; no firm D call. CDR1 is SGHDT, CDR2 YYEEEE, per germline. Trimming took off 0 bases at V and 0 bases at J, with 3 bases between the two ends. This CDR3 has 13 residues. The chain's CDR3 is CASSLVLNTEAFF. The DNA of the CDR3 is TGTGCCAGCAGCTTGGTTTTGAACACTGAAGCTTTCTTT.

Note on this clonotype: The CDR3 ends on some other residue instead of the conserved phenylalanine or tryptophan, so this is likely a read error. The chain joins TRBV15 to TRBJ1-5; perhaps TRBD1 as D (6 bases). The CDR3 has 15 amino acids. Between the trimmed V and J ends, which lost 4 bases and 3 bases, there was a span of 13 bases. CDR1 and CDR2 from the germline V gene are LNHNV and YYDKDF (reference sequence). CDR3 sequence reads: CATSIDRTVNQPQHL. As DNA, the CDR3 is TGTGCCACCAGCATAGACCGGACAGTCAATCAGCCCCAGCATCTT.

This clonotype has a count of ten or more. The chain couples TRBV2 to TRBJ2-1; 10 bases match TRBD2. After removal of 6 bases from V and 8 bases from J, the junction contained 10 bases not matched to a gene. Per germline, CDR1 SNHLY and CDR2 FYNNEI. CDR3 length: 15 residues. The CDR3 DNA reads TGTGCCAGCAGCCCCAGCGGGGGGGCCTCGTATGAGCAGTTCTTC. Protein: CASSPSGGASYEQFF.

In its sample, this clonotype was seen many times. V and J are TRBV2 and TRBJ2-7; TRBD2 matches 10 bases. The V segment lost 6 bases and the J segment 1 base; nucleotides outside the gene matches: 6. The CDR3 sequence is 15 residues long. Germline values: CDR1 SNHLY, CDR2 FYNNEI. CDR3 sequence (DNA): TGTGCCAGCAGCTCGAGCGGGGGGGCATCCTACGAGCAGTACTTC. Its protein product is CASSSSGGASYEQYF. Drawing the rest from reference TRBV2 and TRBJ2-7, the complete variable domain is EPEVTQTPSHQVTQMGQEVILRCVPISNHLYFYWYRQILGQKVEFLVSFYNNEISEKSEIFDDQFSVERPDGSNFTLKIRSTKLEDSAMYFCASSSSGGASYEQYFGPGTRLTVT.

The gene calls are TRBV25-1 and TRBJ2-5; TRBD2 matches at 8 bases. The germline CDR1 and CDR2 sequences are MGHDK and SYGVNS. This CDR3 contains 14 residues. CDR3 sequence: CARLTSGAWGTQYF. The DNA of the CDR3 is TGTGCTCGGTTAACTAGCGGCGCCTGGGGGACCCAGTACTTC.

This clonotype was seen many times. This chain connects TRBV20-1 to TRBJ2-7; 7 bases align to TRBD1. Germline-derived CDR1 and CDR2 are DFQATT and SNEGSKA (reference sequence). The CDR3 contains 14 residues. The J segment lost 2 bases and the V segment lost 6 bases, leaving 10 bases of the junction unmatched. The CDR3 DNA is TGCAGTGCAGTCGACAGGGCCCTTCCCTACGAGCAGTACTTC. Its protein is CSAVDRALPYEQYF.

Comments on this clonotype: An end of the junction differs from the germline gene, which may be a read error. This chain links TRBV7-9 with TRBJ1-1; no definite D call. Germline V gene data show CDR1 as SEHNR and CDR2 as FQNEAQ (reference sequence). The CDR3 runs 13 residues. The CDR3 protein is CASSLSGNAEAFF. In DNA, the CDR3 is TGTGCCAGCAGCTTATCGGGGAACGCTGAAGCTTTCTTT.